The TCR beta chain described here comes from a study of Ad26.COV2.S vaccination and SARS-CoV-2 variants (dated by TCRdb to the early 2020s). In the study overall: Donors in the vaccine arm were drawn from COV1001, a phase I-IIa trial of Ad26.COV2.S in healthy adults that was multicentre, randomized, double-blind and placebo-controlled. A total of approximately 30 samples were included in the TCR-sequenced set, comprising some 20 Ad26.COV2.S vaccine recipients, 5 placebo recipients and 8 SARS-CoV-2 convalescent individuals. TCRbeta repertoire sequencing was used to assess the specificity and breadth of SARS-CoV-2-reactive T cell receptors after Ad26.COV2.S vaccination. Trial participants were randomized into five groups of five: low-dose or high-dose Ad26.COV2.S given once or twice, or placebo on both occasions. Ad26.COV2.S was administered intramuscularly at 5 x 10^10 or 1 x 10^11 viral particles, either as a single shot or as two shots given 56 days apart. Investigators remained blinded to trial group allocation during experiments and outcome assessment. General findings and caveats noted by the study authors: The authors noted that the TCR breadth and depth analyses may have underestimated total T cell responses. Ad26.COV2.S recipients had higher spike-specific TCR breadth than placebo recipients (P = 0.0014). Comparing responses between vaccine doses or regimens was not something the study was powered to do. After vaccination, spike-specific CD8+ and CD4+ T cell responses were reported to show substantial breadth. Vaccine and placebo recipients had comparable non-spike TCR breadth, which fits with the vaccine containing only spike.

Only one count was recorded for this clone. There is no known antigen for this receptor. The record has no base qualities; no much larger clone is one base away. The treatment or condition label for this specimen denotes: around 19 received Ad26.COV2.S at low or high dose, single or two shots; 5 received placebo; per-sample allocation not given. Repertoires of vaccine and placebo recipients were sequenced from samples taken on day 63 after the first injection. In Cohort 1b, some 25 adults aged 18-55 years were enrolled at a single site in Boston, USA, between 29 July and 7 August 2020. Ad26.COV2.S was a replication-incompetent adenovirus type 26 vector that expressed a prefusion-stabilized SARS-CoV-2 spike protein derived from the original Wuhan strain. For CDR1 and CDR2, the germline V gene lists KGHDR and SFDVKD. V sheds 7 bases and J sheds 3 bases, leaving 11 bases between their ends. The cysteine opens and the phenylalanine closes a CDR3 of 13 amino acids. Only CDR3 DNA is held: 39 bases, read in frame from base 1.

The immunoSEQ Assay was the method used to sequence TCRbeta CDR3 regions. After extraction, genomic DNA underwent amplification by bias-controlled multiplex PCR, followed by high-throughput sequencing. The original pipeline was this. Collapsing and filtering of sequences were performed to quantify the absolute abundance of each unique TCRbeta CDR3 region. T cell fraction was estimated by normalization of TCRbeta template counts to usable DNA, with usable DNA being measured through amplification of reference genes present in all nucleated cells. Repertoire TCRs were annotated as SARS-CoV-2-specific when V gene, CDR3 amino acid sequence and J gene were exactly matched to a known reactive TCR set. The reference SARS-CoV-2 TCR set was derived from MIRA and filtered for enrichment in COVID-19-positive ImmuneCODE repertoires, a step that removed public or cross-reactive TCRs. Using the MIRA antigens, annotated TCRs were further analysed by specific ORF or by position within an ORF. Breadth was defined as annotated unique rearrangements over total unique productive rearrangements; depth was the summed frequency of those rearrangements. TCR breadth was compared between groups using two-sided Wilcoxon rank-sum tests. TCRdb stores this immuneACCESS table with in-frame sequences only. Part of the clones is absent; in the studies checked, under half of the shortfall reflects unresolved V genes, and no reason is known for the rest. V, J and clone size were drawn from that table, and D and trimming were deduced from the DNA. This sample has about 680,000 clones in its table, and 89% of those were observed once. The top ten clonotypes cover around 1.4% of the sample.

The source is a person between 18 and 65 years old who received the Ad26.COV2.S COVID-19 vaccine or a placebo. The rearrangement combines TRBV24-1 with TRBJ1-1; possibly the D gene is TRBD1, per 6 matching bases. This sample comprised peripheral blood, obtained in a trial of Ad26.COV2.S vaccine versus placebo. CDR3 region: CATRTGPYTEAFF. The base sequence is TGTGCCACCAGAACAGGGCCCTACACTGAAGCTTTCTTT.